These 18 T cell receptor beta chains originate from one sample sequenced in a study of human T cells and chemical hapten exposure. The authors' total RNA extraction used unfractionated whole blood. TCRdb independently ran MiXCR on the 5' RACE reads; one entry per CDR3 protein. The data hold about 140,000 distinct CDR3 sequences, with around 4.4% observed a single time. These receptors were taken from a female donor in good health.

Ten or more counts support this clonotype. In DNA, the CDR3 is TGTGCCAGCAGCCAACATAACCCTGTGGGCATGAACACTGAAGCTTTCTTT. This encodes CASSQHNPVGMNTEAFF. The chain has TRBV6-6 and TRBJ1-1, with D uncertain. This CDR3 contains 17 residues. V was cut by 6 bases and J by 0 bases, with 20 bases left in between. CDR1 MNHNY and CDR2 SVGAGI come from the germline V gene (reference sequence).

This clonotype was seen at least ten times. The gene calls are TRBV28 and TRBJ2-3; tentatively, D is TRBD2 (6 bases). V lost 4 bases, J lost 6 bases, and 29 bases lay in between. The V gene's germline CDR1 is MDHEN and CDR2 SYDVKM. The CDR3 is 19 amino acids. The CDR3 region is CASSYLVLWRDDPLDTQYF. The CDR3 DNA is TGTGCCAGCAGTTATTTAGTGTTATGGAGGGATGACCCCCTGGATACGCAGTATTTT.

The sample holds many counts of this clonotype. This chain links TRBV27 with TRBJ2-1; 12 bases agree with TRBD2. The ends lost 5 bases at V and 7 bases at J; junction bases unmatched: 18. The germline gives CDR1 MNHEY, CDR2 SMNVEV (reference sequence). This CDR3 is 19 amino acids long. In DNA, the CDR3 is TGTGCCAGCAGTCCAAGGGCCCCCTCGCTAGCGGGGGGGCAGAATGAGCAGTTCTTC. Its translation is CASSPRAPSLAGGQNEQFF.

This chain uses TRBV12-3 or TRBV12-4 with TRBJ2-3, with 8 positions matching TRBD2. With 3 bases clipped from V and 2 bases from J, the junction kept 4 bases outside the gene matches. CDR3 length: 15 residues. DNA for the CDR3: TGTGCCAGCAGTTTCCCAGCGGGGGCCACAGATACGCAGTATTTT. Its translation is CASSFPAGATDTQYF.

This clonotype has ten or more counts. J is TRBJ1-1 and V is TRBV18; D is ambiguous. Per germline, CDR1 KGHSH and CDR2 LQKENI. The ends were cut back, 3 bases at V and 10 bases at J, with 15 bases in the middle. The CDR3 contains 13 residues. CDR3 loop: CASSPLGAGIAFF. DNA for the CDR3: TGTGCCAGCTCACCCTTGGGAGCGGGAATAGCTTTCTTT.

In its sample, this clonotype was seen a few times. The chain uses TRBV4-2 and TRBJ2-1; TRBD2 might be the D (5 bases). Germline V gene data show CDR1 as LGHNA and CDR2 as YNFKEQ. The CDR3 consists of 13 residues. V lost 3 bases, J lost 15 bases, and 18 bases lay in between. CDR3 region: CASSHLNGKGPFF. The DNA of the CDR3 is TGTGCCAGCAGCCATCTTAACGGGAAAGGCCCGTTCTTC.

This clonotype was observed a few times. The chain uses TRBV7-2 and TRBJ2-3; D is uncertain. Germline assignment: CDR1 SGHTA and CDR2 FQGNSA. There are 13 residues in the CDR3. V was pared by 1 base and J by 6 bases, with 8 bases between. CDR3: CASSLEFSDTQYF. CDR3 DNA sequence: TGTGCCAGCAGCTTAGAGTTTTCGGATACGCAGTATTTT. The entire variable domain, with the rest obtained from reference TRBV7-2 and TRBJ2-3, is as follows: GAGVSQSPSNKVTEKGKDVELRCDPISGHTALYWYRQSLGQGLEFLIYFQGNSAPDKSGLPSDRFSAERTGGSVSTLTIQRTQQEDSAVYLCASSLEFSDTQYFGPGTRLTVL.

At least ten counts were recorded for this clonotype. The DNA for the CDR3 is TGTGCCAGCAGTCGGGGCGTAAATCAGCCCCAGCATTTT. It is translated as CASSRGVNQPQHF. This rearrangement joins TRBV3-1 to TRBJ1-5; D may be TRBD1 (5 bases). From germline, CDR1 is LGHDT and CDR2 YNNKEL (reference sequence). The CDR3 totals 13 residues. Trimming pared 6 bases from V and 4 bases from J, leaving 10 bases between.

This clonotype has ten or more counts. The chain recombines TRBV7-6 with TRBJ1-2; possible D gene TRBD1, 6 bases. This CDR3 has 15 residues. From germline, CDR1 is SGHVS and CDR2 FNYEAQ. V lost 0 bases to trimming and J lost 1 base, with 9 bases between them. CDR3 amino acids: CASSLAEGVNYGYTF. CDR3 in DNA: TGTGCCAGCAGCTTAGCGGAGGGGGTTAACTATGGCTACACCTTC. The full variable domain, its missing parts supplied by reference TRBV7-6 and TRBJ1-2, is GAGVSQSPRYKVTKRGQDVALRCDPISGHVSLYWYRQALGQGPEFLTYFNYEAQQDKSGLPNDRFSAERPEGSISTLTIQRTEQRDSAMYRCASSLAEGVNYGYTFGSGTRLTVV.

In its sample, this clonotype was seen many times. This chain joins TRBV6-5 and TRBJ2-7, with 9 bases identical to TRBD1. The CDR3 covers 13 residues. V lost 4 bases, J lost 3 bases, and 1 base stayed unmatched. Germline CDR1 reads MNHEY; CDR2 reads SVGAGI. In DNA, the CDR3 is TGTGCCAGCAGTTGGACAGGGGACTACGAGCAGTACTTC. Its protein product is CASSWTGDYEQYF.

This clonotype came up many times. The rearrangement joins TRBV29-1 to TRBJ2-5, with 7 bases identical to TRBD2. The CDR3 totals 14 residues. Germline CDR1 is SQVTM and CDR2 is ANQGSEA. V shed 0 bases, J shed 2 bases, and the junction held 3 bases outside the gene matches. CDR3 sequence: CSVEDRAGQETQYF. The CDR3 nucleotides read TGCAGCGTTGAAGATCGAGCGGGGCAAGAGACCCAGTACTTC.

This clonotype was observed at least ten times. The gene calls are TRBV9 and TRBJ2-3, with 9 positions matching TRBD2. Germline CDR1 SGDLS, CDR2 YYNGEE. V dropped 8 bases and J dropped 2; count of bases not matched to a gene: 3. The CDR3 consists of 13 residues. The DNA for the CDR3 is TGTGCCAGTATAGCGGGGGTCACAGATACGCAGTATTTT. Its protein is CASIAGVTDTQYF. The full variable domain, its missing parts supplied by reference TRBV9 and TRBJ2-3, is DSGVTQTPKHLITATGQRVTLRCSPRSGDLSVYWYQQSLDQGLQFLIQYYNGEERAKGNILERFSAQQFPDLHSELNLSSLELGDSALYFCASIAGVTDTQYFGPGTRLTVL.

CDR3 residues: CSALPTGNVNYGYTF. Written as DNA, the CDR3 is TGCAGTGCTCTCCCTACAGGGAACGTTAACTATGGCTACACCTTC. The J gene is TRBJ1-2, the V gene TRBV20-1; tentative D call: TRBD1 (6 bases). The CDR3 totals 15 residues. Germline V gene sequence: CDR1 DFQATT, CDR2 SNEGSKA (reference sequence). V was pared by 5 bases and J by 1 base, with 17 bases between.

Many counts were recorded for this clonotype. The chain couples TRBV12-3 or TRBV12-4 to TRBJ2-1; TRBD1 or TRBD2 may be the D gene (5 bases each). The V gene lost 3 bases and the J gene lost 8 bases, with 11 bases spanning the gap. The CDR3 length is 13 residues. The DNA of the CDR3 is TGTGCCAGCAGTTTTGGGGGACGGTATGAGCAGTTCTTC. This sequence encodes CASSFGGRYEQFF.

The chain carries TRBV5-1 and TRBJ2-7; D not resolved. Germline-derived CDR1 and CDR2 are SGHRS and YFSETQ. Trimming stripped 6 bases from V and 5 bases from J, with 18 bases between. The CDR3 has 14 amino acids. The CDR3: CASTPDPQVDEQYF. The CDR3 DNA reads as TGCGCCAGCACCCCGGACCCGCAGGTCGACGAGCAGTACTTC.

This clonotype was observed at least ten times. The V and J genes are TRBV7-7 and TRBJ2-5; D uncertain. The CDR3 is made up of 13 amino acids. Germline V gene sequence: CDR1 SSHAT, CDR2 FNYEAQ (reference sequence). V shed 5 bases and J shed 2 bases, with 9 bases lying between them. The CDR3 sequence: CASSLSPQETQYF. The CDR3 bases are TGTGCCAGCAGCCTGTCCCCACAAGAGACCCAGTACTTC.

The DNA of the CDR3 is TGTGCCAGCAGTCCACAGAACCAAGAGGCTTTCTTT. This encodes CASSPQNQEAFF. The chain combines TRBV12-3 or TRBV12-4 with TRBJ1-1, with D hard to call. Trimming pared 5 bases from V and 11 bases from J, leaving 15 bases between. The CDR3 runs 12 residues.

This clonotype appeared many times. The J gene is TRBJ2-7, the V gene TRBV5-8; D is tentatively TRBD1 or TRBD2 (5 bases each). The germline V gene has CDR1 SGHTS and CDR2 YDEGEE. Trimming removed 0 bases from V and 6 bases from J, with 10 bases in between. This CDR3 spans 13 amino acids. CDR3 sequence reads: CASSLVWGIEQYF. CDR3 bases: TGTGCCAGCAGCTTGGTTTGGGGGATCGAGCAGTACTTC.